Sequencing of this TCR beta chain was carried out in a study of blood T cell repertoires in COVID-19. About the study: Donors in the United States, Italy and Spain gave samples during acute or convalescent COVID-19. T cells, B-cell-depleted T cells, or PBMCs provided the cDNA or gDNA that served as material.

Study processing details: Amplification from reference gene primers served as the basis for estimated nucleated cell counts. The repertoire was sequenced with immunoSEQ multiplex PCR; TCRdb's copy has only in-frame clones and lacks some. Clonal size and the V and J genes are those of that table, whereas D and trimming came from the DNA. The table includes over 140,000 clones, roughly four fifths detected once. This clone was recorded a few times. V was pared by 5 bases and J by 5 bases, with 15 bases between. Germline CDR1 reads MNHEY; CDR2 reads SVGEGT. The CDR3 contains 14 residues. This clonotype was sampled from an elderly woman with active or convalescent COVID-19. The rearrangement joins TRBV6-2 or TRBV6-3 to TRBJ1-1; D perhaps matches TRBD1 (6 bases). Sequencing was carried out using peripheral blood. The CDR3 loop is CASSANTGSTEAFF. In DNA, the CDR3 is TGTGCCAGCAGTGCAAACACAGGGTCTACTGAAGCTTTCTTT.